A selection of T cell receptor beta chains follows, all from one sample in a study of blood T cells in healthy people across ages. Via MiXCR, TCRdb re-called the 5' RACE reads, giving one row per CDR3 protein. This table holds 500,000 to 700,000 distinct CDR3 sequences, around 31% found once. Sequencing was carried out using blood. Receptors originate from a woman aged 80 or older in good health. The CDR3 runs from the conserved cysteine through the conserved F or W. The order of the fields is clone size, V gene, J gene, D gene, CDR3 DNA, CDR3 protein. D genes are given only for firm matches. Where a row states a size, it is once, few, many or the class of an expanded clone; other rows omit it.

many	TRBV10-3	TRBJ2-3	NA	TGTGCCATCGGTCGGGGGGCCGCGGATACGCAGTATTTT	CAIGRGAADTQYF
many	TRBV6-2/TRBV6-3	TRBJ2-1	NA	TGTGCCAGCAGTTCCCCATCCAATGAGCAGTTCTTC	CASSSPSNEQFF
many	TRBV5-1	TRBJ1-2	NA	TGCGCCAGCGGGACGGAATTTGGCTACACCTTC	CASGTEFGYTF
many	TRBV2	TRBJ1-5	TRBD1	TGTGCCAGCAGTTTATTCGGGCAGGGGGACAATTACCATAGCAATCAGCCCCAGCATTTT	CASSLFGQGDNYHSNQPQHF
NA	TRBV7-8	TRBJ2-5	NA	TGTGCCAGCAGCTTAGAGCTTCAAGGGACCCAGTACTTC	CASSLELQGTQYF
few	TRBV18	TRBJ1-1	NA	TGTGCCAGCTCACCATCAAAGGGCATGAACACTGAAGCTTTCTTT	CASSPSKGMNTEAFF
NA	TRBV4-3	TRBJ1-5	NA	TGCGCCAGCGGCCAGGGATCTAGGGGTCAGCCCCAGCATTTT	CASGQGSRGQPQHF
NA	TRBV7-9	TRBJ1-5	NA	TGTGCCAGCAGCTTAGCAAATAGCGGGCCCCAGCATTTT	CASSLANSGPQHF
NA	TRBV4-3	TRBJ1-4	NA	TGCGCCAGCAGCCGGGGCGGGGACTCTTATGAAAAACTGTTTTTT	CASSRGGDSYEKLFF
few	TRBV2	TRBJ2-7	NA	TGTGCCAGCAGTGGGGTCGTTGGATTCTCCTACGAGCAGTACTTC	CASSGVVGFSYEQYF
many	TRBV4-1	TRBJ2-7	NA	TGCGCCAGCAGCCAACTCCAAGGGCGGGTACGCGCCTACGAGCAGTACTTC	CASSQLQGRVRAYEQYF
few	TRBV7-9	TRBJ2-1	NA	TGTGCCAGGGGGGGACAGACCTGCAATGAGCAGTTCTTC	CARGGQTCNEQFF
NA	TRBV5-5	TRBJ2-7	NA	TGTGCCAGCAGCTCCACGGCATACTACGAGCAGTACTTC	CASSSTAYYEQYF
NA	TRBV2	TRBJ2-2	NA	TGTGCCAGCAGTGTAAACAGTTTGAACACCGGGGAGCTGTTTTTT	CASSVNSLNTGELFF
many	TRBV10-3	TRBJ2-1	TRBD2	TGTGCCATCAGTGTAGGTAGCGGGGGAGGTGAGCAGTTCTTC	CAISVGSGGGEQFF
many	TRBV10-3	TRBJ2-1	TRBD2	TGTGCCATCAGTGAGGGGACTAGCTACAATGAGCAGTTCTTC	CAISEGTSYNEQFF
few	TRBV5-1	TRBJ1-4	NA	TGCGCCAGCAGCCGTACGACAACAACTAATGAAAAACTGTTTTTT	CASSRTTTTNEKLFF
many	TRBV7-2	TRBJ1-4	NA	TGTGCCAGCAGCACGGGCCTTAGCGGGGATGAAAAACTGTTTTTT	CASSTGLSGDEKLFF
NA	TRBV5-6	TRBJ2-5	TRBD2	TGTGCCAGCAGCTATCCGGGACTAGTCCATGAGCAGTACTTC	CASSYPGLVHEQYF
NA	TRBV4-2	TRBJ1-4	NA	TGTGCCAGCAGCCAGCGTGGCATGGAAGAAAAACTGTTTTTT	CASSQRGMEEKLFF
many	TRBV11-2	TRBJ2-7	TRBD2	TGTGCCAGCAGCTTAGATCACGGGGGGGTCTACGAGCAGTACTTC	CASSLDHGGVYEQYF
many	TRBV27	TRBJ1-1	TRBD1	TGTGCCAGCAGTTTCCAGGGGGGCAGGACTGAAGCTTTCTTT	CASSFQGGRTEAFF
many	TRBV20-1	TRBJ1-6	NA	TGCAGTGCTAGAGTATCGGTGGGGGCCTATAATTCACCCCTCCACTTT	CSARVSVGAYNSPLHF
many	TRBV12-3/TRBV12-4	TRBJ1-2	TRBD1	TGTGCCAGCAGTCCCCGGCCGGACAGGGGCGGCTACACCTTC	CASSPRPDRGGYTF
many	TRBV5-1	TRBJ2-3	TRBD1	TGCGCCAGCAGCTTTGGACAGGGGGCGCGTGCAGATACGCAGTATTTT	CASSFGQGARADTQYF
NA	TRBV6-5	TRBJ1-4	NA	NA	CASSSSPYTREKLFF
many	TRBV5-1	TRBJ2-7	NA	TGCGCCAGCAGCCCAAACCCGGGAAGATACTACGAGCAGTACTTC	CASSPNPGRYYEQYF
NA	TRBV29-1	TRBJ1-1	NA	TGCAGCGTGCCCATAGGTAGGGAAAACACTGAAGCTTTCTTT	CSVPIGRENTEAFF